The 8 T cell receptor beta chains listed next were all sequenced from one sample in a study of cytomegalovirus exposure and HLA in healthy donors. The PCR ran on 60 Vbeta and 13 Jbeta primers. Sequencing was performed with immunoSEQ multiplex PCR; in TCRdb, only in-frame clones are kept and a portion is missing. The sample includes roughly 72,000 clones, roughly 81% of them seen just once. Specimen: PBMCs. The receptors originated from a human donor in good health.

V and J are TRBV19 and TRBJ1-1; D is undetermined. The CDR3 sequence is 13 residues long. The germline V and J ends were trimmed by 3 bases and 1 base, with 6 bases remaining between them. CDR1 and CDR2 (germline): LNHDA, SQIVND (reference sequence). The CDR3 bases are TGTGCCAGTAGTATCTACCCGAACACTGAAGCTTTCTTT. Protein: CASSIYPNTEAFF.

The J gene is TRBJ1-5, the V gene TRBV29-1, with TRBD1 matching over 8 bases. The CDR3 is made up of 14 amino acids. The J segment lost 7 bases and the V segment lost 1 base, leaving 6 bases of the junction unmatched. Germline CDR1 is SQVTM and CDR2 is ANQGSEA. The CDR3 protein is CSVEGQGQGQPQHF. The CDR3 nucleotides are TGCAGCGTTGAAGGACAGGGGCAGGGACAGCCCCAGCATTTT.

The CDR3 loop reads CASSSGLGTVAQETQYF. The CDR3 nucleotides read TGTGCCAGCAGCTCAGGGTTAGGGACAGTTGCCCAAGAGACCCAGTACTTC. This chain links TRBV7-6 with TRBJ2-5; TRBD1 matches at 7 bases. The CDR3 has 17 amino acids. Germline V lookup: CDR1 SGHVS, CDR2 FNYEAQ. J gave up 1 base and V 4 bases, and 12 bases lay outside the gene matches.

In this sample, this clone turned up a few times. The chain carries TRBV6-5 and TRBJ2-7, with 7 bases fitting TRBD2. CDR3 length: 13 residues. Germline CDR1 reads MNHEY; CDR2 reads SVGAGI. Unmatched junction bases numbered 3, after V lost 5 bases and J lost 2 bases. Written as DNA, the CDR3 is TGTGCCAGCAGTGCGGGGGTTACCTACGAGCAGTACTTC. Protein: CASSAGVTYEQYF.

The gene calls are TRBV6-5 and TRBJ2-7; TRBD1 matches at 8 bases. CDR3 length: 16 residues. Looked up from germline, CDR1 is MNHEY and CDR2 is SVGAGI. J was trimmed by 1 base and V by 0 bases; bases with no gene match: 5. CDR3 region: CASSYSPDRASYEQYF. The CDR3 DNA reads as TGTGCCAGCAGTTACTCCCCGGACAGGGCGTCCTACGAGCAGTACTTC.

This clone has only one observation. V is TRBV7-9 and J is TRBJ2-3; D perhaps matches TRBD2 (5 bases). CDR1 is SEHNR, CDR2 FQNEAQ, per germline (reference sequence). The CDR3 contains 14 residues. Trimming removed 3 bases at V and 0 bases at J, with 7 bases between. CDR3 protein: CASSFGGSTDTQYF. CDR3 nucleotides: TGTGCCAGCAGCTTTGGCGGGAGCACAGATACGCAGTATTTT.

This clone was counted a few times. V and J are TRBV10-2 and TRBJ1-1, with D maybe TRBD1 (5 bases). The germline V gene has CDR1 WSHSY and CDR2 SAAADI. V was clipped by 4 bases and J by 4 bases, with 10 bases between them. The CDR3 covers 13 residues. The CDR3 DNA reads as TGCGCCAGCAGTGCCGGGGGGACCACTGAAGCTTTCTTT. Its protein is CASSAGGTTEAFF.

This clone was detected a few times. Here the CDR3 reads CASSEGLAGINEQFF. DNA of the CDR3: TGTGCCAGCAGTGAGGGACTAGCGGGAATTAATGAGCAGTTCTTC. V and J are TRBV25-1 and TRBJ2-1, with TRBD2 matching over 13 bases. Trimming took 3 bases from V and 7 from J; bases not matched to a gene: 3. Germline V gives CDR1 MGHDK, CDR2 SYGVNS. CDR3 size: 15 residues.